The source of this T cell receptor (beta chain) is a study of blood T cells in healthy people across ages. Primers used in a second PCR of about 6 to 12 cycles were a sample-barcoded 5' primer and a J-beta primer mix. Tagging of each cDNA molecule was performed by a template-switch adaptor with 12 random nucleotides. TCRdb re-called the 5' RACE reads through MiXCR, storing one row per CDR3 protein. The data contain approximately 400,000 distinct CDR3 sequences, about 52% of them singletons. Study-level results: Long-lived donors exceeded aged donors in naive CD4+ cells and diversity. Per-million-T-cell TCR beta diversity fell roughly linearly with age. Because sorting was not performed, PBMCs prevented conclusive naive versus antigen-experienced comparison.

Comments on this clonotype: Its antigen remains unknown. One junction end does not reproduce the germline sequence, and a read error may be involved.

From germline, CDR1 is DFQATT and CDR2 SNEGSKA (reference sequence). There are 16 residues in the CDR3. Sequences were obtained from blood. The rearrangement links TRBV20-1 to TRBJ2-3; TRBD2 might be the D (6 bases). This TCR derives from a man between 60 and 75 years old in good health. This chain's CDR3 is CSAREGGSTSTDTQYF. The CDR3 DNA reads TGCAGTGCTAGAGAGGGGGGATCAACTAGCACGGATACGCAGTATTTT.